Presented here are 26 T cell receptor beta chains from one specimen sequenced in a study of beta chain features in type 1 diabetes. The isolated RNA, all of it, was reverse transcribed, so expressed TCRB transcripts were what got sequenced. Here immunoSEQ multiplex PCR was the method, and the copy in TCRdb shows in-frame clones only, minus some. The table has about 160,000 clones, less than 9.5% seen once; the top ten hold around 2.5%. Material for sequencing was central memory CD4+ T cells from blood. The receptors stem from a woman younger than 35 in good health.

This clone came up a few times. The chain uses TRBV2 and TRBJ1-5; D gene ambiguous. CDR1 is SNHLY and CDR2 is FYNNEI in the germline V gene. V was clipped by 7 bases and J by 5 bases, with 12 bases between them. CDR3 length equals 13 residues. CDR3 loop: CASNVRSDQPQHF. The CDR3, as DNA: TGTGCCAGCAACGTGAGGTCTGATCAGCCCCAGCATTTT.

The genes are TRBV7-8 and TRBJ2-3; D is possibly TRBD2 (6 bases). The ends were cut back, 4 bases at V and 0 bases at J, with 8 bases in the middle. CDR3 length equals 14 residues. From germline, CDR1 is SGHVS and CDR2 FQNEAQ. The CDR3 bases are TGTGCCAGCAGCTGGAGCGGGAGCACAGATACGCAGTATTTT. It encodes CASSWSGSTDTQYF. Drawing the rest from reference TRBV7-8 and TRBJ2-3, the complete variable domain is GAGVSQSPRYKVAKRGQDVALRCDPISGHVSLFWYQQALGQGPEFLTYFQNEAQLDKSGLPSDRFFAERPEGSVSTLKIQRTQQEDSAVYLCASSWSGSTDTQYFGPGTRLTVL.

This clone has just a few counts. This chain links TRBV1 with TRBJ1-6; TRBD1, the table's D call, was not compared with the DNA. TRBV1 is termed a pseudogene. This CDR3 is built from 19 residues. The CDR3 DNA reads TGCACCAGCTACCTCCCGGGACAGGGGGCGCCGATATGTAATTCACCCCTCCACTTT. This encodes CTSYLPGQGAPICNSPLHF.

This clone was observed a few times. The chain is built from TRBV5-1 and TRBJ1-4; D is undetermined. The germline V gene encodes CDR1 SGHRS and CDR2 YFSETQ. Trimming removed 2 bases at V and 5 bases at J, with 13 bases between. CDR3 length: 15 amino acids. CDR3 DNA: TGCGCCAGCAGCTTACTTGGGCGCGCCAATGAAAAACTGTTTTTT. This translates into CASSLLGRANEKLFF.

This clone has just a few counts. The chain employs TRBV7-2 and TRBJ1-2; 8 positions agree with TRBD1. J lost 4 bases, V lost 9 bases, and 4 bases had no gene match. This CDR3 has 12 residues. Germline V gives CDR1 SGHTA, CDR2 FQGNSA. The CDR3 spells CARRDRPYGYTF. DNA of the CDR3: TGTGCCAGACGGGACAGGCCCTATGGCTACACCTTC.

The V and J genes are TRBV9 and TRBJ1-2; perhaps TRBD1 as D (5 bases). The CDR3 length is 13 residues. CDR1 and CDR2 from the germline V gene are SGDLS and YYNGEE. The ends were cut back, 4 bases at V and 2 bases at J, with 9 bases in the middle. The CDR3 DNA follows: TGTGCCAGCAGCTCTGGGGGGAACTATGGCTACACCTTC. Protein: CASSSGGNYGYTF.

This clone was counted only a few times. The CDR3 loop reads CASSFPSETQYF. CDR3 DNA: TGCGCCAGCAGCTTCCCATCAGAGACCCAGTACTTC. The V call is TRBV5-1, the J call TRBJ2-5; no clear D. This CDR3 contains 12 residues. V lost 2 bases and J lost 4, with 6 bases in between. Germline values: CDR1 SGHRS, CDR2 YFSETQ.

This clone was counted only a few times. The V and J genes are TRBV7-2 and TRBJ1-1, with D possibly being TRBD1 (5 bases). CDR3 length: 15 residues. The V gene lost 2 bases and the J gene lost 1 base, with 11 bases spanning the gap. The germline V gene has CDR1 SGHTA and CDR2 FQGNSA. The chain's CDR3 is CASSLKWGGNTEAFF. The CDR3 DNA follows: TGTGCCAGCAGCTTAAAGTGGGGGGGGAACACTGAAGCTTTCTTT.

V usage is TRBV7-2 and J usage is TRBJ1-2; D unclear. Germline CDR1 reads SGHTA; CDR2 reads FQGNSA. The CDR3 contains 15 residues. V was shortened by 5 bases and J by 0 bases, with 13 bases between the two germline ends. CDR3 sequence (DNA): TGTGCCAGCAGCCCGTGGCACAGCCCTAACTATGGCTACACCTTC. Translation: CASSPWHSPNYGYTF.

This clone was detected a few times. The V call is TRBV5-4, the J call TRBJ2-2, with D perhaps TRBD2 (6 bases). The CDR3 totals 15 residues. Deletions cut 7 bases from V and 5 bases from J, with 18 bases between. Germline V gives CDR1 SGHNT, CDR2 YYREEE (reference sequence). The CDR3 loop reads CASRLGGQVTGELFF. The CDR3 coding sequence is TGTGCCAGCCGTTTAGGAGGGCAGGTTACCGGGGAGCTGTTTTTT.

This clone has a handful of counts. The CDR3 protein is CASSLSGSSDTQYF. In DNA, the CDR3 is TGTGCCAGCAGTTTAAGCGGGAGTTCAGATACGCAGTATTTT. The chain is built from TRBV27 and TRBJ2-3; 8 bases line up with TRBD2. This CDR3 is built from 14 residues. Germline loops: CDR1 MNHEY, CDR2 SMNVEV (reference sequence). V was clipped by 2 bases and J by 4 bases; unmatched bases: 2.

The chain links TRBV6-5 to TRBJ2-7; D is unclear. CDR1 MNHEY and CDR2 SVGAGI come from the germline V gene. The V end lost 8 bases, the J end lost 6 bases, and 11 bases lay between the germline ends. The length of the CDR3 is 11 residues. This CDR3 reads CASATSREQYF. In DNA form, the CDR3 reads TGTGCCAGCGCAACATCTCGCGAGCAGTACTTC.

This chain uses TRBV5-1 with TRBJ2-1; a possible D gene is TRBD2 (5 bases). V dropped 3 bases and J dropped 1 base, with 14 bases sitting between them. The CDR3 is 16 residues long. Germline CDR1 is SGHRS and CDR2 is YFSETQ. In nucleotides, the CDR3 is TGCGCCAGCAGCTATGGCTCCGCGGGTTCCTACAATGAGCAGTTCTTC. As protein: CASSYGSAGSYNEQFF.

As DNA, the CDR3 is TGCGCCAGCAGCACACAGGCTGGCGAAAACATTCAGTACTTC. Residues: CASSTQAGENIQYF. This chain links TRBV5-1 with TRBJ2-4, with D possibly matching TRBD1 (5 bases). The CDR3 length is 14 residues. The germline V gene encodes CDR1 SGHRS and CDR2 YFSETQ. V shed 4 bases and J shed 5 bases, with 13 bases lying between them. Filled out from reference TRBV5-1 and TRBJ2-4, the complete variable domain reads KAGVTQTPRYLIKTRGQQVTLSCSPISGHRSVSWYQQTPGQGLQFLFEYFSETQRNKGNFPGRFSGRQFSNSRSEMNVSTLELGDSALYLCASSTQAGENIQYFGAGTRLSVL.

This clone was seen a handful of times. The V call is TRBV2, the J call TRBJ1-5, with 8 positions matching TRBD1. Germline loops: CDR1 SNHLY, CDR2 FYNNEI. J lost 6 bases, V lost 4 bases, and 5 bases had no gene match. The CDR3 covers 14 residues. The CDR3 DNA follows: TGTGCCAGCAGTGCCGGACAGGGAGGTCAGCCCCAGCATTTT. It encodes CASSAGQGGQPQHF.

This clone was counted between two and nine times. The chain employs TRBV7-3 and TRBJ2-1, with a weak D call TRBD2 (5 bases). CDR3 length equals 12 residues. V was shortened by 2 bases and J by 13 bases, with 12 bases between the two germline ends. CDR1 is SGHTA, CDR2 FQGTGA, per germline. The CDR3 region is CASSLSETNQFF. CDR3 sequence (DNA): TGTGCCAGCAGCTTATCCGAGACTAATCAGTTCTTC. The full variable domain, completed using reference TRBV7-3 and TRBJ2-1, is GAGVSQTPSNKVTEKGKYVELRCDPISGHTALYWYRQSLGQGPEFLIYFQGTGAADDSGLPNDRFFAVRPEGSVSTLKIQRTERGDSAVYLCASSLSETNQFFGPGTRLTVL.

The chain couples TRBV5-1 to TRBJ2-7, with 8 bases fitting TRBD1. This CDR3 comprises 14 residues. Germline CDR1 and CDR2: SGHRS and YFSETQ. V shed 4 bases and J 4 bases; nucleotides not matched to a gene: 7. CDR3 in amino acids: CASSPGNRGYEQYF. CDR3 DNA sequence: TGCGCCAGCAGCCCAGGGAACAGGGGGTACGAGCAGTACTTC. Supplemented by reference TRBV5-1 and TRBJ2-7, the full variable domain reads KAGVTQTPRYLIKTRGQQVTLSCSPISGHRSVSWYQQTPGQGLQFLFEYFSETQRNKGNFPGRFSGRQFSNSRSEMNVSTLELGDSALYLCASSPGNRGYEQYFGPGTRLTVT.

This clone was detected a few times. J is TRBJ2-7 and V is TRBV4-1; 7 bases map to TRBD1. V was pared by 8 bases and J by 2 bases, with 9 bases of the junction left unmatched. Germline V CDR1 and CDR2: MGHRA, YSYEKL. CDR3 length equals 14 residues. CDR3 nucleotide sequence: TGCGCCAGCGGCGAAACAGGGGCTACCTACGAGCAGTACTTC. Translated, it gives CASGETGATYEQYF.

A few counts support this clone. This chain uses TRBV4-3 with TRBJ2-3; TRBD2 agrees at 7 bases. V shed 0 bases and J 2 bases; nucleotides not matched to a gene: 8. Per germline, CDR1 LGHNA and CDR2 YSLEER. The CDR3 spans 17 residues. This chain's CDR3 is CASSQEVSGALTDTQYF. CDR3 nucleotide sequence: TGCGCCAGCAGCCAAGAAGTGAGCGGGGCCCTCACAGATACGCAGTATTTT.

CDR3 DNA sequence: TGTGCCAGTAGCCTAAGGGAGGGGAAACAGTTCTTC. Its protein product is CASSLREGKQFF. The chain joins TRBV19 to TRBJ2-1, with 7 bases identical to TRBD2. V was clipped by 6 bases and J by 13 bases; unmatched bases: 9. This CDR3 is 12 amino acids long. Germline assignment: CDR1 LNHDA and CDR2 SQIVND (reference sequence).

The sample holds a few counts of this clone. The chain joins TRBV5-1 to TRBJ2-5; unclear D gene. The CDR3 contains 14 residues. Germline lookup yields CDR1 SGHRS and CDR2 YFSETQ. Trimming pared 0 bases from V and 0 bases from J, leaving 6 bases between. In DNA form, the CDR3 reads TGCGCCAGCAGCTTGGTATCGTACCAAGAGACCCAGTACTTC. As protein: CASSLVSYQETQYF.

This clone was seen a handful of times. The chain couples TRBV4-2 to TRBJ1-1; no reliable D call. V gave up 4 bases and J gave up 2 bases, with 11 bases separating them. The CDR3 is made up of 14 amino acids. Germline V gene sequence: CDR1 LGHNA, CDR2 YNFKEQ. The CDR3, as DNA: TGTGCCAGCAGCCTCGGGTTATATAACACTGAAGCTTTCTTT. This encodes CASSLGLYNTEAFF.

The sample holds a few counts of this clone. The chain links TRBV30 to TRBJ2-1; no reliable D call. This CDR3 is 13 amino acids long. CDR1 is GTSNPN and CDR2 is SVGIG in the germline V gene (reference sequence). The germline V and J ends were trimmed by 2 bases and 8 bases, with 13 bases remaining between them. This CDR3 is CAWSSVSNYEQFF. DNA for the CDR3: TGTGCCTGGAGTTCGGTCTCGAATTATGAGCAGTTCTTC. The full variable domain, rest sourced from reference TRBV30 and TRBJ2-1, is SQTIHQWPATLVQPVGSPLSLECTVEGTSNPNLYWYRQAAGRGLQLLFYSVGIGQISSEVPQNLSASRPQDRQFILSSKKLLLSDSGFYLCAWSSVSNYEQFFGPGTRLTVL.

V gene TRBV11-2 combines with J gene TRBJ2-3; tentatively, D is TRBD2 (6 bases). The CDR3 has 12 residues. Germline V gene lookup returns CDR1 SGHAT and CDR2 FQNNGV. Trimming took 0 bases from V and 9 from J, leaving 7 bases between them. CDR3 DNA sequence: TGTGCCAGCAGCTTAGAACGGGGGACGCAGTATTTT. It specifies CASSLERGTQYF.

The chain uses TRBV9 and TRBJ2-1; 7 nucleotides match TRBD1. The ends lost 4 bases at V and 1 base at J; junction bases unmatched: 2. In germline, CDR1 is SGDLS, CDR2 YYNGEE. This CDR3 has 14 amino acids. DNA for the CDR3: TGTGCCAGCAGCTTGACAGGGTCCTACAATGAGCAGTTCTTC. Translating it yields CASSLTGSYNEQFF.

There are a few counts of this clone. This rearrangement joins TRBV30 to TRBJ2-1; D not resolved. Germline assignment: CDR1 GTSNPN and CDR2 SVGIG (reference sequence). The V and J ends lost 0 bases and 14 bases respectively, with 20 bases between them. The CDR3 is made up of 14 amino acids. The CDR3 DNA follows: TGTGCCTGGAGTGTACTTGGTAGTACCCCATCCGAGTTCTTC. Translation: CAWSVLGSTPSEFF.